A single sample gave rise to the 19 T cell receptor beta chains below, sequenced in a study of CD8+ T cells in alopecia areata (dated by TCRdb to 2016 to 2019). The library came from the immunoSEQ multiplex PCR assay. RNA was extracted from all samples and reverse transcribed into cDNA as template for TCR sequencing. In its TCRdb copy, this immuneACCESS table keeps in-frame sequences only and misses some clones. Where compared with another copy, unresolved V genes explain less than half of these, and the others have no known cause. The sample table holds around 120,000 clones, of which about 59% were seen once. In total, the top ten clones hold around 6% of the sample. What the time point label conveys for this sample: 4 weeks on oral tofacitinib. This specimen's treatment or condition label, interpreted: oral pan-JAK inhibitor, 5-10 mg twice daily. Sequenced material: CD4+ T cells sorted from blood, taken at week 4, from a patient treated with tofacitinib. Every receptor here comes from a human donor with alopecia areata.

The chain joins TRBV30 to TRBJ2-5; D gene unclear. The CDR3 runs 13 residues. Trimming removed 1 base at V and 2 bases at J, with 8 bases between. The germline CDR1 and CDR2 sequences are GTSNPN and SVGIG (reference sequence). The CDR3 coding sequence is TGTGCCTGGAGTGGGAGAAGGCAAGAGACCCAGTACTTC. Translating it yields CAWSGRRQETQYF.

The gene calls are TRBV29-1 and TRBJ2-7; D is ambiguous. The CDR3 has 11 amino acids. Germline-derived CDR1 and CDR2 are SQVTM and ANQGSEA. V was pared by 3 bases and J by 3 bases, with 6 bases between. This CDR3 is CSVDGLYEQYF. CDR3 coding DNA: TGCAGCGTTGACGGTCTCTACGAGCAGTACTTC.

CDR3 nucleotide sequence: TGTGCCAGCAGCTGGGACAGGGGCGCAGATACGCAGTATTTT. This codes for CASSWDRGADTQYF. V usage is TRBV27 and J usage is TRBJ2-3; 10 bases match TRBD1. V lost 6 bases and J lost 4; bases outside the gene matches: 4. The CDR3 totals 14 residues. Germline values: CDR1 MNHEY, CDR2 SMNVEV (reference sequence).

The chain is built from TRBV29-1 and TRBJ2-1, with D perhaps matching TRBD1 (5 bases). Germline CDR1 and CDR2: SQVTM and ANQGSEA. V lost 5 bases and J 8 bases, leaving 22 bases between the germline ends. The CDR3 spans 15 residues. The CDR3 region is CSVSKSLTARDEQFF. As DNA, the CDR3 is TGCAGCGTTTCCAAGAGTCTAACCGCCAGGGATGAGCAGTTCTTC.

This chain uses TRBV5-1 with TRBJ1-5; D is undetermined. The CDR3 is made up of 13 amino acids. CDR1 and CDR2 (germline): SGHRS, YFSETQ. Between the trimmed V and J ends, which lost 3 bases and 3 bases, there was a span of 7 bases. CDR3 nucleotides: TGCGCCAGCAGCTACGACAACAATCAGCCCCAGCATTTT. As protein: CASSYDNNQPQHF.

Only a few counts were recorded for this clone. The genes are TRBV23-1 and TRBJ2-5; tentatively, D is TRBD2 (7 bases). TRBV23-1 is known as an ORF, though its function is uncertain. The V end was cut by 6 bases, the J end by 3 bases, with 17 bases between. This CDR3 spans 15 amino acids. CDR3 DNA: TGCGCCAGCAGCCGCGCCCAGGGGAGGGAAGAGACCCAGTACTTC. This translates into CASSRAQGREETQYF.

The V call is TRBV30, the J call TRBJ2-5; D remains ambiguous. This CDR3 is 16 amino acids long. CDR1 is GTSNPN and CDR2 is SVGIG in the germline V gene (reference sequence). V dropped 2 bases and J dropped 11 bases, with 27 bases sitting between them. CDR3 amino acids: CAWSIPHAGRLPTQYF. As DNA, the CDR3 is TGTGCCTGGAGTATACCACATGCTGGCCGCCTCCCGACTCAGTACTTC.

As regards this clone: Germline and junction disagree at one end, which may indicate a read error. The chain carries TRBV5-4 and TRBJ1-4; D not resolved. Germline V gene data show CDR1 as SGHNT and CDR2 as YYREEE (reference sequence). This CDR3 comprises 14 residues. CDR3 in DNA: TGTGCCGGCAGCTTGGAGACGGCTAATGAAAAACTGTTTTTT. Amino acids: CAGSLETANEKLFF.

The V and J genes are TRBV13 and TRBJ2-1, with D possibly called TRBD1 or TRBD2 (5 bases each). V was cut by 0 bases and J by 8 bases, with 11 bases left in between. CDR3 length equals 14 residues. The germline CDR1 and CDR2 sequences are PRHDT and FYEKMQ (reference sequence). CDR3 sequence (DNA): TGTGCCAGCAGCTTAGGCGGGACCGACCATGAGCAGTTCTTC. Amino acids: CASSLGGTDHEQFF. Together with reference TRBV13 and TRBJ2-1, the CDR3 gives the full variable domain: AAGVIQSPRHLIKEKRETATLKCYPIPRHDTVYWYQQGPGQDPQFLISFYEKMQSDKGSIPDRFSAQQFSDYHSELNMSSLELGDSALYFCASSLGGTDHEQFFGPGTRLTVL.

The J gene is TRBJ1-5, the V gene TRBV18; D not certain. Germline CDR1 reads KGHSH; CDR2 reads LQKENI. V lost 6 bases, J lost 5 bases, and 17 bases lay in between. This CDR3 has 15 amino acids. The CDR3 protein is CASSAFVGWDQPQHF. DNA for the CDR3: TGTGCCAGCTCCGCCTTTGTAGGTTGGGATCAGCCCCAGCATTTT.

This clone has just a few counts. The V and J genes are TRBV5-1 and TRBJ2-2; D is unresolved. The germline V gene has CDR1 SGHRS and CDR2 YFSETQ. The CDR3 covers 13 residues. V lost 5 bases to trimming and J lost 4 bases, with 9 bases between them. The CDR3 sequence is CASRVTGTGELFF. The CDR3 DNA is TGCGCCAGCAGGGTGACTGGCACCGGGGAGCTGTTTTTT. The whole variable domain, filled in from reference TRBV5-1 and TRBJ2-2, reads KAGVTQTPRYLIKTRGQQVTLSCSPISGHRSVSWYQQTPGQGLQFLFEYFSETQRNKGNFPGRFSGRQFSNSRSEMNVSTLELGDSALYLCASRVTGTGELFFGEGSRLTVL.

This rearrangement joins TRBV25-1 to TRBJ2-5; TRBD2 agrees at 7 bases. Germline CDR1 is MGHDK and CDR2 is SYGVNS. The CDR3 sequence is 14 residues long. Trimming removed 1 base from V and 3 bases from J; junction bases left unmatched: 2. The chain's CDR3 is CASSESGGEETQYF. The CDR3 DNA is TGTGCCAGCAGTGAATCTGGGGGGGAAGAGACCCAGTACTTC.

The chain joins TRBV10-3 to TRBJ2-7, with 9 bases lining up with TRBD1. Trimming took 0 bases from V and 6 from J; bases not matched to a gene: 6. The germline V gene encodes CDR1 ENHRY and CDR2 SYGVKD. The CDR3 runs 15 residues. CDR3 sequence reads: CAISESGDRVSEQYF. CDR3 nucleotides: TGTGCCATCAGTGAGTCCGGGGACAGGGTATCCGAGCAGTACTTC.

The V and J genes are TRBV7-9 and TRBJ2-3, with D possibly being TRBD1 or TRBD2 (6 bases each). From germline, CDR1 is SEHNR and CDR2 FQNEAQ (reference sequence). The CDR3 sequence is 17 residues long. Trimming shortened V by 5 bases and J by 2 bases, and 20 bases separated the two germline ends. The CDR3 loop reads CASSQGSGAPHTDTQYF. The CDR3 bases are TGTGCCAGCAGCCAAGGATCGGGGGCCCCCCACACAGATACGCAGTATTTT.

V and J are TRBV10-3 and TRBJ2-5; D may be TRBD1 (5 bases). V lost 2 bases to trimming and J lost 4 bases, with 11 bases between them. The CDR3 contains 14 residues. Germline V CDR1 and CDR2: ENHRY, SYGVKD. CDR3 coding DNA: TGTGCCATCAGTGAGGGACAACCAAGAGAGACCCAGTACTTC. Translation gives CAISEGQPRETQYF.

The rearrangement joins TRBV4-3 to TRBJ2-5, with 7 positions matching TRBD2. The CDR3 is 15 amino acids. Germline loops: CDR1 LGHNA, CDR2 YSLEER. Losses at the gene ends were 0 bases for V and 1 base for J; bases not matched to a gene: 2. DNA of the CDR3: TGCGCCAGCAGCCAAGATAGGACTAGCCAAGAGACCCAGTACTTC. Translated: CASSQDRTSQETQYF.

The sample holds a few counts of this clone. This chain links TRBV30 with TRBJ2-5, with D possibly being TRBD1 (5 bases). Germline V gene data show CDR1 as GTSNPN and CDR2 as SVGIG (reference sequence). This CDR3 spans 13 amino acids. Trimming took 1 base from V and 1 from J, leaving 7 bases between them. The CDR3: CAWSETVQETQYF. CDR3 coding DNA: TGTGCCTGGAGTGAGACAGTCCAAGAGACCCAGTACTTC.

The CDR3 DNA reads TGTGCCACCAGCAGAGATCGGGACAGGGGCGGCTACACCTTC. Amino acid sequence: CATSRDRDRGGYTF. The J gene is TRBJ1-2, the V gene TRBV15; 10 bases fit TRBD1. The germline CDR1 and CDR2 sequences are LNHNV and YYDKDF (reference sequence). CDR3 length: 14 residues. J lost 8 bases, V lost 0 bases, and 3 bases had no gene match.

This CDR3 is CASSLRRDRDRDEQFF. CDR3 in DNA: TGTGCCAGCAGCTTGAGACGGGACAGGGATCGAGATGAGCAGTTCTTC. J is TRBJ2-1 and V is TRBV5-6; 9 bases agree with TRBD1. This CDR3 is built from 16 residues. V was pared by 1 base and J by 8 bases, with 10 bases of the junction left unmatched. Germline CDR1 and CDR2: SGHDT and YYEEEE.